This T cell receptor beta chain emerged from a study of metastatic and nonmetastatic thyroid tumors. There are many counts of this clone. TCRdb recomputed clones from the PCR reads via MiXCR. This sample has about 59,000 clones, with around 16% found just once. Trimming stripped 2 bases from V and 5 bases from J, with 6 bases between. The CDR3 totals 12 residues. CDR1 SGHVS and CDR2 FNYEAQ come from the germline V gene. There were no patients who had received any treatment before thyroid surgery. The V and J genes are TRBV7-6 and TRBJ2-5; D gene uncertain. Sequencing input: blood. The TCR sequence derives from a male donor with papillary thyroid cancer or a benign thyroid nodule (not recorded which). Some clones in this sample may be carry-over from other donors' samples. The CDR3 loop is CASSLSMETQYF. The CDR3 bases are TGTGCCAGCAGCTTATCTATGGAGACCCAGTACTTC.